This entry lists 27 T cell receptor beta chains sequenced from one sample in a study of T-cell reconstitution after alpha-beta-depleted transplantation in children (dated by TCRdb to the mid-2010s). General study outcomes and caveats: Hyperexpanded clone frequencies declined over subsequent months; after one year, T-cell counts and TCRbeta diversity were mostly attributed to newly produced T cells.

Their target antigens are unknown. The library was produced with PCR. Instrument on record: Illumina HiSeq 2500. TCR libraries were prepared with molecular barcoding, using unique molecular identifiers to normalize TCRbeta repertoire quantification. The raw public data were reprocessed by TCRdb itself: fastp quality trimming at Q25, MiXCR clonotype calling, in-frame beta chains only. Every entry covers one CDR3 protein and lists the most common genes and DNA from its rows. The sample has 330,000 or so distinct CDR3 sequences on record, around 7.1% of them singletons. The ten largest clones represent 9.1% of the sample. Explained via the paper, the treatment or condition label denotes: allogeneic hematopoietic cell transplantation with graft depleted of TCRalphabeta T cells and CD19 B cells. The sample in question was peripheral blood, obtained 360 days after TCRalphabeta/CD19-depleted stem cell transplant. Source of these receptors: a female patient under 10 years old who had a stem cell transplant for Fanconi anemia, so the T cells may come from the graft donor.

This clonotype was counted only a few times. CDR3 in DNA: TGCAGTGCTATTAAGTACGGGACAGTTAGCAATCAGCCCCAGCATTTT. It translates to CSAIKYGTVSNQPQHF. The chain couples TRBV20-1 to TRBJ1-5, with 7 bases aligning to TRBD1. The CDR3 totals 16 residues. The V gene end was trimmed by 4 bases and the J gene end by 0 bases; junction bases not matched to a gene: 9. Germline V gene sequence: CDR1 DFQATT, CDR2 SNEGSKA (reference sequence).

The sample holds a few counts of this clonotype. The chain uses TRBV12-3 or TRBV12-4 and TRBJ1-6; D unclear. CDR3 length: 14 amino acids. V was clipped by 3 bases and J by 5 bases, with 8 bases between them. This chain's CDR3 is CASSLNFHNSPLHF. CDR3 bases: TGTGCCAGCAGTTTGAACTTCCATAATTCACCCCTCCACTTT.

Ten or more counts support this clonotype. The chain recombines TRBV6-1 with TRBJ1-6; 9 bases line up with TRBD1. Germline CDR1 is MNHNS and CDR2 is SASEGT. V was clipped by 7 bases and J by 7 bases; unmatched bases: 5. The length of the CDR3 is 14 residues. The CDR3 region is CASTLDRGNSPLHF. CDR3 nucleotides: TGTGCCAGCACCCTGGACAGGGGAAATTCACCCCTCCACTTT.

The table lists this clonotype with a few counts. The V and J genes are TRBV15 and TRBJ1-2; 10 positions agree with TRBD1. The V gene end was trimmed by 0 bases and the J gene end by 6 bases; junction bases not matched to a gene: 4. Germline values: CDR1 LNHNV, CDR2 YYDKDF (reference sequence). The CDR3 is made up of 15 amino acids. The CDR3 bases are TGTGCCACCAGCAGAGAGACAGGGGGCGCCGATGGCTACACCTTC. Translation gives CATSRETGGADGYTF.

This clonotype was seen many times. The V gene is TRBV12-3 or TRBV12-4, the J gene TRBJ1-1; D gene unclear. This CDR3 region has 13 residues. Trimming shortened V by 1 base and J by 10 bases, and 13 bases separated the two germline ends. The CDR3 nucleotides read TGTGCCAGCAGTTTAGTGGAGGGCCTGGCAGCTTTCTTT. Its translation: CASSLVEGLAAFF.

In its sample, this clonotype was seen a few times. J is TRBJ2-7 and V is TRBV12-3 or TRBV12-4, with D unclear. The CDR3 has 14 residues. V gave up 5 bases and J gave up 5 bases, with 16 bases separating them. CDR3 coding DNA: TGTGCCAGCAGTGATGGGCCCCAGAGGCACGAGCAGTACTTC. As protein: CASSDGPQRHEQYF.

This clonotype was seen repeatedly, ten times or more. The rearrangement joins TRBV12-3 or TRBV12-4 to TRBJ2-7; TRBD1 might be the D (6 bases). The CDR3 sequence is 13 residues long. Trimming removed 6 bases at V and 2 bases at J, with 11 bases between. The CDR3 region is CASSWTAAYEQYF. CDR3 sequence (DNA): TGTGCCAGCAGCTGGACAGCGGCCTACGAGCAGTACTTC.

This clonotype was observed many times. The rearrangement uses TRBV15 and TRBJ1-2; 9 positions match TRBD1. The trim removed 5 bases at V and 7 bases at J, leaving 5 bases unmatched. The CDR3 totals 13 residues. Germline CDR1 reads LNHNV; CDR2 reads YYDKDF (reference sequence). CDR3: CATSSNRGPGYTF. The CDR3 DNA reads TGTGCCACCAGCTCGAACAGGGGGCCTGGCTACACCTTC.

This clonotype was seen many times. The rearrangement uses TRBV28 and TRBJ2-1; 10 bases agree with TRBD2. After removal of 8 bases from V and 8 bases from J, the junction contained 12 bases not matched to a gene. The CDR3 has 15 residues. Germline CDR1 MDHEN, CDR2 SYDVKM. CDR3 amino acids: CASLSGAGGPHEQFF. The CDR3, as DNA: TGTGCCAGCCTCTCGGGAGCGGGAGGGCCCCATGAGCAGTTCTTC.

The chain employs TRBV5-1 and TRBJ1-1; D not resolved. The CDR3 has 13 residues. V shed 0 bases and J shed 4 bases, with 7 bases lying between them. Germline CDR1 reads SGHRS; CDR2 reads YFSETQ. The CDR3 loop reads CASSLEGATEAFF. The DNA for the CDR3 is TGCGCCAGCAGCTTGGAGGGAGCCACTGAAGCTTTCTTT.

This clonotype was found many times. The chain uses TRBV7-3 and TRBJ2-1, with D maybe TRBD1 (5 bases). Germline V CDR1 and CDR2: SGHTA, FQGTGA. This CDR3 contains 14 residues. V lost 2 bases and J lost 7, with 12 bases in between. CDR3 nucleotides: TGTGCCAGCAGCTTATTATTGGGGCGAAATGAGCAGTTCTTC. This gives the protein CASSLLLGRNEQFF.

This clonotype was counted only a few times. CDR3 DNA: TGTGCCAGCAGCTTAGCAGCGGGAGAGGGCGAGCAGTACTTC. It specifies CASSLAAGEGEQYF. This rearrangement joins TRBV7-6 to TRBJ2-7; TRBD2 agrees at 8 bases. Trimming took 0 bases from V and 6 from J; bases not matched to a gene: 4. CDR3 length: 14 residues. Germline loops: CDR1 SGHVS, CDR2 FNYEAQ.

Ten or more counts support this clonotype. This chain uses TRBV27 with TRBJ2-2; D perhaps matches TRBD2 (6 bases). The CDR3 runs 15 residues. V lost 5 bases and J lost 2, with 12 bases in between. The germline gives CDR1 MNHEY, CDR2 SMNVEV (reference sequence). The CDR3 protein is CASSGDFYNTGELFF. The DNA of the CDR3 is TGTGCCAGCAGTGGGGACTTCTATAACACCGGGGAGCTGTTTTTT.

This clonotype was seen repeatedly, ten times or more. The chain employs TRBV27 and TRBJ2-1; D is perhaps TRBD2 (6 bases). Germline V gene lookup returns CDR1 MNHEY and CDR2 SMNVEV (reference sequence). This CDR3 contains 16 residues. Between the trimmed V and J ends, which lost 2 bases and 3 bases, there was a span of 14 bases. The CDR3 here is CASSLGPGAHYNEQFF. CDR3 sequence (DNA): TGTGCCAGCAGTTTAGGGCCGGGAGCCCACTACAATGAGCAGTTCTTC.

In this sample, this clonotype turned up many times. The V call is TRBV2, the J call TRBJ1-4, with D possibly being TRBD1 (5 bases). The V end was cut by 7 bases, the J end by 11 bases, with 20 bases between. This CDR3 spans 14 amino acids. CDR1 is SNHLY, CDR2 FYNNEI, per germline. The CDR3 here is CASKGGGEGWKLFF. CDR3 bases: TGTGCCAGCAAGGGCGGAGGGGAAGGATGGAAACTGTTTTTT.

Worth noting for this clonotype: A clone one base away is much larger, so this may be a read error. The V and J genes are TRBV4-3 and TRBJ1-2; D is unclear. The germline gives CDR1 LGHNA, CDR2 YSLEER. This CDR3 has 16 residues. The CDR3 DNA reads TGCGCCAGCAGCCAAGACCATTCAGGAGTTAACCATGGCTACACCTTC. Translated, it gives CASSQDHSGVNHGYTF.

This clonotype has a count of ten or more. The chain combines TRBV28 with TRBJ2-1; D is undetermined. The germline V and J ends were trimmed by 6 bases and 2 bases, with 5 bases remaining between them. This CDR3 is built from 12 residues. Germline CDR1 is MDHEN and CDR2 is SYDVKM. CDR3 sequence (DNA): TGTGCCAGCAGGGAAGCCTACAATGAGCAGTTCTTC. Protein product: CASREAYNEQFF.

V and J are TRBV9 and TRBJ1-5; 7 nucleotides match TRBD1. CDR3 length: 13 residues. V lost 3 bases to trimming and J lost 7 bases; unmatched junction nucleotides: 4. Germline V gene lookup returns CDR1 SGDLS and CDR2 YYNGEE. In DNA form, the CDR3 reads TGTGCCAGCAGCGGACAGGGAGACCAGCCCCAGCATTTT. Its protein product is CASSGQGDQPQHF.

This clonotype was recorded at least ten times. The chain combines TRBV27 with TRBJ2-5, with D tentatively TRBD1 (6 bases). The length of the CDR3 is 17 residues. V lost 0 bases and J lost 4, with 18 bases in between. In germline, CDR1 is MNHEY, CDR2 SMNVEV (reference sequence). For the CDR3, the DNA is TGTGCCAGCAGTTTATCGTCCACAGGGCCAAGACGAGAGACCCAGTACTTC. Translated: CASSLSSTGPRRETQYF.

This clonotype was seen at least ten times. This chain links TRBV9 with TRBJ2-1, with D maybe TRBD2 (5 bases). Germline V CDR1 and CDR2: SGDLS, YYNGEE. Trimming shortened V by 0 bases and J by 1 base, and 14 bases separated the two germline ends. The CDR3 contains 17 residues. Here the CDR3 reads CASSVGPGENSYNEQFF. The CDR3 coding sequence is TGTGCCAGCAGCGTAGGTCCCGGGGAGAATTCCTACAATGAGCAGTTCTTC.

This clonotype was detected a few times. The chain has TRBV28 and TRBJ2-7, with no clear D. The ends were cut back, 5 bases at V and 0 bases at J, with 8 bases in the middle. The CDR3 totals 13 residues. Germline V lookup: CDR1 MDHEN, CDR2 SYDVKM. The CDR3 bases are TGTGCCAGCAGTCACTTGAGCTCCTACGAGCAGTACGTC. Protein product: CASSHLSSYEQYV.

This clonotype showed up many times. The rearrangement links TRBV6-5 to TRBJ2-5; D might be TRBD2 (7 bases). The CDR3 extends over 16 amino acids. The germline V gene encodes CDR1 MNHEY and CDR2 SVGAGI. Trimming stripped 0 bases from V and 4 bases from J, with 15 bases between. CDR3 nucleotide sequence: TGTGCCAGCAGTTACTCGTTTGGAGGGGGGGGAGAGACCCAGTACTTC. Its translation: CASSYSFGGGGETQYF.

The V gene is TRBV6-2 or TRBV6-3, the J gene TRBJ2-7; 10 bases fit TRBD2. Per the germline V gene, CDR1 is MNHEY and CDR2 is SVGEGT. The CDR3 runs to 18 residues. The ends lost 0 bases at V and 0 bases at J; junction bases unmatched: 8. In DNA, the CDR3 is TGTGCCAGCAGTTACTCGGGTAGCGGGGGGTCCCGCTCCTACGAGCAGTACGTC. Translation: CASSYSGSGGSRSYEQYV.

In this sample, this clonotype turned up many times. The chain carries TRBV6-1 and TRBJ2-2, with TRBD2 matching 9 bases. Germline V gene sequence: CDR1 MNHNS, CDR2 SASEGT. This CDR3 has 15 residues. J lost 3 bases, V lost 5 bases, and 4 bases had no gene match. The CDR3 sequence: CASSQRGADTGELFF. CDR3 nucleotides: TGTGCCAGCAGTCAGCGGGGGGCGGACACCGGGGAGCTGTTTTTT.

This clonotype was picked up many times. The rearrangement joins TRBV5-1 to TRBJ2-7, with D perhaps TRBD1 (7 bases). The germline V gene encodes CDR1 SGHRS and CDR2 YFSETQ. V was cut by 3 bases and J by 6 bases, with 10 bases left in between. This CDR3 contains 12 residues. CDR3 DNA: TGCGCCAGCAGCTACCAGGGGGGCGAGCAGTACTTC. Translation: CASSYQGGEQYF. The complete variable domain, with remaining parts taken from reference TRBV5-1 and TRBJ2-7, reads KAGVTQTPRYLIKTRGQQVTLSCSPISGHRSVSWYQQTPGQGLQFLFEYFSETQRNKGNFPGRFSGRQFSNSRSEMNVSTLELGDSALYLCASSYQGGEQYFGPGTRLTVT.

This clonotype was found many times. The chain links TRBV6-1 to TRBJ2-1, with 8 bases identical to TRBD2. This CDR3 is built from 16 residues. In germline, CDR1 is MNHNS, CDR2 SASEGT. Germline trimming cut 2 bases from V and 5 bases from J; bases unmatched to any gene: 8. The chain's CDR3 is CASSEWGELADNEQFF. The CDR3 DNA sequence: TGTGCCAGCAGTGAATGGGGTGAACTAGCGGACAATGAGCAGTTCTTC.

The sample holds many counts of this clonotype. The rearrangement uses TRBV24-1 and TRBJ2-2; the D gene is possibly TRBD1 (6 bases). V dropped 5 bases and J dropped 8 bases, with 14 bases sitting between them. CDR3 length: 14 residues. Germline V lookup: CDR1 KGHDR, CDR2 SFDVKD. The CDR3 protein is CATSGNGGQGELFF. The DNA of the CDR3 is TGTGCCACCAGTGGCAACGGAGGACAGGGGGAGCTGTTTTTT.